The clone carrying this T cell receptor beta chain was seen a single time. CDR1 and CDR2 from the germline V gene are SGDLS and YYNGEE. Trimming took 1 base from V and 2 from J, leaving 16 bases between them. The CDR3 loop spans 17 amino acids. The sample originates from a study of blood T cell repertoires in COVID-19. Across the whole study: Nucleic acid was either cDNA or gDNA, and it came from T cells, B-cell-depleted T cells, or PBMCs.

Produced via immunoSEQ multiplex PCR; TCRdb's table is partial and in-frame only. The sample shows some 130,000 clones, approximately 89% of them seen only once. V usage is TRBV9 and J usage is TRBJ2-1, with D unclear. This sequence originates from an older woman with acute or convalescent COVID-19. The material sequenced was peripheral blood. CDR3 amino acids: CASSVSPRVHTYNEQFF. The CDR3 nucleotides are TGTGCCAGCAGCGTAAGTCCCCGGGTCCATACCTACAATGAGCAGTTCTTC. The whole variable domain, filled in from reference TRBV9 and TRBJ2-1, reads DSGVTQTPKHLITATGQRVTLRCSPRSGDLSVYWYQQSLDQGLQFLIQYYNGEERAKGNILERFSAQQFPDLHSELNLSSLELGDSALYFCASSVSPRVHTYNEQFFGPGTRLTVL.